This T cell receptor (beta chain) was obtained from a study of cytomegalovirus exposure and HLA in healthy donors. Across the study: An early data release held around 80 million unique TCRs from HLA-typed donors.

PCR involved 60 Vbeta and 13 Jbeta primers. Clones were read by immunoSEQ multiplex PCR, and TCRdb kept only the in-frame ones, dropping some. The table for this sample gives approximately 110,000 clones. Study outcomes and limitations: Several of the most significant clusters were apparently associated with common viral pathogens in a later analysis. Sequences of the TCR beta chain were said to predict the HLA-A and HLA-B alleles of most subjects accurately. A few of the chains that were CMV-associated were confirmed in vitro to be specific for CMV antigens.

Germline-derived CDR1 and CDR2 are SGHRS and YFSETQ. This CDR3 spans 15 amino acids. V lost 2 bases to trimming and J lost 5 bases; unmatched junction nucleotides: 3. Regarding this clone: Its antigen is undetermined.

V gene TRBV5-1 combines with J gene TRBJ1-5; 11 nucleotides match TRBD1. This receptor was identified in a middle-aged man in good health and CMV-seronegative. Specimen: PBMCs. This CDR3 is CASSFTGQGDQPQHF. CDR3 in DNA: TGCGCCAGCAGCTTTACGGGACAGGGGGATCAGCCCCAGCATTTT.